A selection of T cell receptor beta chains follows, all from one sample in a study of cytomegalovirus exposure and HLA in healthy donors. This table comes from immunoSEQ multiplex PCR, and its TCRdb copy is limited to in-frame clones, with some not included. The table shows 130,000 or so clones, with 50% to 80% occurring only once. The sequenced sample was PBMCs. These receptors originate from a woman in her forties in good health and CMV-seropositive. Both conserved end residues are part of each CDR3. Fields, in order: clone size, J gene, V gene, D gene, CDR3 DNA, CDR3 protein. The D gene is left open where the match is weak. Clone size is shown for a subset of rows, as once, few, many or a class of expanded clone.

-,TRBJ1-1,TRBV6-5,-,TGTGCCAGCAGTTCAGAGGAAGTGGGAGCTTTCTTT,CASSSEEVGAFF
-,TRBJ1-2,TRBV4-1,-,TGCGCCAGCAGCCCAAATTCGGCGGATAACTATGGCTACACCTTC,CASSPNSADNYGYTF
-,TRBJ2-1,TRBV2,TRBD2,TGTGCCAGCAGGCTACCAGGGACTATATCCAATGAGCAGTTCTTC,CASRLPGTISNEQFF
-,TRBJ2-3,TRBV5-4,-,TGTGCCAGCAGCTCGACAGATACGCAGTATTTT,CASSSTDTQYF
-,TRBJ2-5,TRBV19,-,TGTGCCAGTAGTCCAAAACGGGACACCCGGTCGCAAGAGACCCAGTACTTC,CASSPKRDTRSQETQYF
once,TRBJ1-1,TRBV19,-,TGTGCCAGTAGTATCGGACAGTCAAGGGTGAACACTGAAGCTTTCTTT,CASSIGQSRVNTEAFF
-,TRBJ2-6,TRBV19,-,TGTGCCAGTAGGTACCAGGGGGGGGCCAACGTCCTGACTTTC,CASRYQGGANVLTF
-,TRBJ2-1,TRBV7-2,TRBD2,TGTGCCAGCAGCTTAGCGACGGGAGGGCAAAATGAGCAGTTCTTC,CASSLATGGQNEQFF
-,TRBJ1-1,TRBV29-1,-,TGCAGCGCTCGGCAGGGGACTGAAGCTTTCTTT,CSARQGTEAFF
-,TRBJ2-7,TRBV5-1,TRBD1,TGCGCCAGCAGCTCCCCCACAGGGGCCAGCTCCTACGAGCAGTACTTC,CASSSPTGASSYEQYF
-,TRBJ1-1,TRBV6-5,-,TGTGCCAGCAGTAGGGGGGGGGAAGCTTTCTTT,CASSRGGEAFF
-,TRBJ1-3,TRBV9,-,TGTGCCAGCAGCGTAGCTCAGGCGTCGAGCTCTGGAAACACCATATATTTT,CASSVAQASSSGNTIYF
few,TRBJ2-3,TRBV7-2,TRBD2,TGTGCCAGCAGCTCCGTTGCTAGCGGATCCTCCACAGATACGCAGTATTTT,CASSSVASGSSTDTQYF